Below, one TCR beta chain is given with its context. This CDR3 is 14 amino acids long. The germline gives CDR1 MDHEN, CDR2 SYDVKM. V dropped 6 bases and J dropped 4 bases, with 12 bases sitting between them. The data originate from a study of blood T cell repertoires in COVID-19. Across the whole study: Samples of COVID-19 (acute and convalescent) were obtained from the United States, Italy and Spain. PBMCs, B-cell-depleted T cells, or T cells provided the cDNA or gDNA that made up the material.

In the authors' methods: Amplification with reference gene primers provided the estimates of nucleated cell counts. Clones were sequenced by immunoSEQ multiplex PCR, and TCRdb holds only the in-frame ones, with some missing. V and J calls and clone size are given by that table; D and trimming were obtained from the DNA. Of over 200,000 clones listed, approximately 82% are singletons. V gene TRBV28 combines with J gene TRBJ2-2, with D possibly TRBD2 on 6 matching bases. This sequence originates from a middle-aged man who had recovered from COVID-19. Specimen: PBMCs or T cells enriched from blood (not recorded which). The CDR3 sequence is CASRRDSLTGELFF. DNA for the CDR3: TGTGCCAGCAGACGGGACTCTCTCACCGGGGAGCTGTTTTTT.